This T cell receptor beta chain was profiled in a study of T cell responses to AZD1222 COVID-19 vaccine. Only in-frame clones appear in the TCRdb table, and some are missing; sequencing was by immunoSEQ multiplex PCR. This sample has over 120,000 clones, with over 85% found just once. The CDR3 extends over 14 amino acids. CDR1 is GTSNPN and CDR2 is SVGIG in the germline V gene (reference sequence). Trimming removed 2 bases from V and 0 bases from J, with 10 bases in between. To note about this clone: The target antigen is unknown.

Study-level results: The sample set comprised mostly white British donors with more females, and clonal diversity was possibly underestimated. CD4 TCRs covered the whole spike, strongest at regions 160-218 and 743-854.

This TCR was sampled from an adult in good health. Sample: peripheral blood, taken on day 0 of AZD1222 vaccination. The chain is built from TRBV30 and TRBJ1-2, with a possible D match to TRBD1 (6 bases). The CDR3 spells CAWSPPGANYGYTF. In nucleotides, the CDR3 is TGTGCCTGGAGTCCCCCAGGGGCTAACTATGGCTACACCTTC.